This record concerns one T cell receptor beta chain sequence. The antigen remains undetermined. This specimen comes from a study of blood T cells in healthy people across ages. Findings and limits, study-wide: CMV status of donors was not determined, possibly confounding expanded clonotype changes.

A J-beta primer mix and a sample-barcoded 5' primer were used in a second PCR of about 7 to 12 cycles. A single record per CDR3 protein comes from TCRdb applying MiXCR to the 5' RACE reads. Altogether around 850,000 distinct CDR3 sequences are present, 36% being singletons, with the ten largest covering 13%. Per germline, CDR1 LGHNA and CDR2 YNFKEQ. V lost 2 bases to trimming and J lost 5 bases; unmatched junction nucleotides: 3. The CDR3 length is 15 residues. The clonotype originates from a man aged 18 to 29 in good health. The specimen sequenced was blood. The chain carries TRBV4-2 and TRBJ2-1; TRBD1 matches 10 bases. In DNA form, the CDR3 reads TGTGCCAGCAGCCAAAGACAGGGGGCCGACAATGAGCAGTTCTTC. It yields the protein CASSQRQGADNEQFF.